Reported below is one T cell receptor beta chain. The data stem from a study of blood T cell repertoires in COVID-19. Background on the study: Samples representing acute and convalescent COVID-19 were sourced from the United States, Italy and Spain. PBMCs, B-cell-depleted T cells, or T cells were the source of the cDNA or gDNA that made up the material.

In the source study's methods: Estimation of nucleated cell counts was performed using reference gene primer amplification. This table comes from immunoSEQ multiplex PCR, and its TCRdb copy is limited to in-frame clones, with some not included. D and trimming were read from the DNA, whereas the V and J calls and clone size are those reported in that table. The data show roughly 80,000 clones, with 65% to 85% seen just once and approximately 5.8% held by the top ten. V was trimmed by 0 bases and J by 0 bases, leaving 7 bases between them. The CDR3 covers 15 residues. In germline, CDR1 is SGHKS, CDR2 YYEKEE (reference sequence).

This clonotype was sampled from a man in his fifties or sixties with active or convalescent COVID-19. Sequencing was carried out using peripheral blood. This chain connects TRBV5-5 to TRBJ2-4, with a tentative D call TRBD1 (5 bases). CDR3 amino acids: CASSLGGLAKNIQYF. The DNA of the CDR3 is TGTGCCAGCAGCTTGGGGGGCTTAGCCAAAAACATTCAGTACTTC. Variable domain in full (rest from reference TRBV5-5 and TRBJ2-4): DAGVTQSPTHLIKTRGQQVTLRCSPISGHKSVSWYQQVLGQGPQFIFQYYEKEERGRGNFPDRFSARQFPNYSSELNVNALLLGDSALYLCASSLGGLAKNIQYFGAGTRLSVL.